This TCR beta chain was found in a study of blood T cells in healthy people across ages. Using a J-beta primer mix together with a sample-barcoded 5' primer, a second PCR was run for roughly 7 to 11 cycles. TCRdb analysed the 5' RACE reads with MiXCR anew, one entry per CDR3 protein. The table records about 320,000 distinct CDR3 sequences, 25% to 30% of them present only once. There are 15 residues in the CDR3. V was trimmed by 2 bases and J by 5 bases, leaving 13 bases between them. This clonotype came up a few times. The sequenced sample consisted of blood. The sequence derives from a woman between 65 and 79 years old in good health. This chain uses TRBV12-3 or TRBV12-4 with TRBJ1-5; D is undetermined. The CDR3 bases are TGTGCCAGCAGTTTATCAGACCCGACGGATCAGCCCCAGCATTTT. Encoded protein: CASSLSDPTDQPQHF.